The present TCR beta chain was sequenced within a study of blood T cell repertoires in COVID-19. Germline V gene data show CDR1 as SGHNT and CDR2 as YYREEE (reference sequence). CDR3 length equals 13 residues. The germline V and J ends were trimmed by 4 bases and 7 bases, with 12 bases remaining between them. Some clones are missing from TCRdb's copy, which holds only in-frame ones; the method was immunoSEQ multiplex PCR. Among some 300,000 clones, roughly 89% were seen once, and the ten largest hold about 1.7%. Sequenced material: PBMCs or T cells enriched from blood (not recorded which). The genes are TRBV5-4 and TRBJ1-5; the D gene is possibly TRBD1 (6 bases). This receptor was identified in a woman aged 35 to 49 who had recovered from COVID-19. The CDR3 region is CASSIARGQPQHF. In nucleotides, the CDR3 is TGTGCCAGCAGCATCGCGAGGGGGCAGCCCCAGCATTTT.